One and the same sample provided the 12 T cell receptor beta chains below, sequenced in a study of blood T cell repertoires in COVID-19. Only in-frame clones appear in the TCRdb table, and some are missing; sequencing was by immunoSEQ multiplex PCR. This table holds about 170,000 clones, 83% found once. Sequencing was done on a sample of peripheral blood. The source is a woman over 75 with acute or convalescent COVID-19.

The V call is TRBV5-5, the J call TRBJ2-7, with TRBD1 identical over 10 bases. The CDR3 has 15 residues. The germline V gene has CDR1 SGHKS and CDR2 YYEKEE (reference sequence). Losses at the gene ends were 3 bases for V and 5 bases for J; bases not matched to a gene: 8. The CDR3 sequence is CASSSDGTGAHEQYF. The CDR3 DNA sequence: TGTGCCAGCAGCTCTGACGGGACAGGGGCCCACGAGCAGTACTTC.

The chain links TRBV6-2 or TRBV6-3 to TRBJ2-7, with 10 bases matching TRBD1. Per the germline V gene, CDR1 is MNHEY and CDR2 is SVGEGT. Trimming removed 3 bases from V and 4 bases from J; junction bases left unmatched: 9. The CDR3 length is 16 residues. The CDR3 loop is CASSYSPGQGKYEQYF. In DNA, the CDR3 is TGTGCCAGCAGTTATTCGCCGGGACAGGGGAAGTACGAGCAGTACTTC.

The chain joins TRBV9 to TRBJ1-5, with TRBD1 matching over 9 bases. V lost 4 bases, J lost 7 bases, and 9 bases stayed unmatched. The length of the CDR3 is 15 residues. The germline V gene encodes CDR1 SGDLS and CDR2 YYNGEE. The CDR3, as DNA: TGTGCCAGCAGCCCGAGACAGGGGGTTGGCCAGCCCCAGCATTTT. Residues: CASSPRQGVGQPQHF. Full variable domain (outside the CDR3, taken from reference TRBV9 and TRBJ1-5): DSGVTQTPKHLITATGQRVTLRCSPRSGDLSVYWYQQSLDQGLQFLIQYYNGEERAKGNILERFSAQQFPDLHSELNLSSLELGDSALYFCASSPRQGVGQPQHFGDGTRLSIL.

The V call is TRBV24-1, the J call TRBJ2-1; 10 nucleotides line up with TRBD2. Germline CDR1 and CDR2: KGHDR and SFDVKD. The trim removed 2 bases at V and 6 bases at J, leaving 6 bases unmatched. This CDR3 is 16 amino acids long. Written as DNA, the CDR3 is TGTGCCACCAGTGATTCAGCGGGGGGGTCTCCCAATGAGCAGTTCTTC. It specifies CATSDSAGGSPNEQFF.

DNA of the CDR3: TGTGCCAGCAAGACAGGGGAAGATAATGAAAAACTGTTTTTT. Amino acids: CASKTGEDNEKLFF. The rearrangement links TRBV6-5 to TRBJ1-4; 8 bases are shared with TRBD1. V dropped 7 bases and J dropped 4; count of bases not matched to a gene: 5. The germline V gene has CDR1 MNHEY and CDR2 SVGAGI. The CDR3 runs 14 residues.

The chain couples TRBV7-9 to TRBJ2-2; 11 bases align to TRBD1. Germline V gene sequence: CDR1 SEHNR, CDR2 FQNEAQ (reference sequence). The length of the CDR3 is 15 residues. V was pared by 4 bases and J by 3 bases, with 1 base of the junction left unmatched. Here the CDR3 DNA reads TGTGCCAGCAGCTGGGGACAGGGGGACACCGGGGAGCTGTTTTTT. It translates to CASSWGQGDTGELFF.

V usage is TRBV14 and J usage is TRBJ1-1; tentative D call: TRBD1 (6 bases). The CDR3 runs 15 residues. Trimming took 0 bases from V and 11 from J, leaving 19 bases between them. The germline V gene has CDR1 SGHDN and CDR2 FVKESK. The CDR3 is CASSQDLTTGRRAFF. In DNA form, the CDR3 reads TGTGCCAGCAGCCAAGATTTAACGACAGGCCGGAGGGCTTTCTTT.

This clone was seen once. The chain carries TRBV2 and TRBJ2-7; 9 bases are a match to TRBD2. The CDR3 has 15 amino acids. Germline V gene lookup returns CDR1 SNHLY and CDR2 FYNNEI. The J segment lost 5 bases and the V segment lost 1 base, leaving 6 bases of the junction unmatched. This CDR3 reads CASSEGGGGADEQYF. For the CDR3, the DNA is TGTGCCAGCAGTGAAGGTGGCGGGGGGGCCGACGAGCAGTACTTC.

This CDR3 is CASSTFVNTEAFF. The CDR3 DNA is TGTGCCAGTAGTACTTTTGTGAACACTGAAGCTTTCTTT. The chain couples TRBV19 to TRBJ1-1, with no clear D. The V gene's germline CDR1 is LNHDA and CDR2 SQIVND (reference sequence). Trimming took 4 bases from V and 0 from J, leaving 6 bases between them. CDR3 length: 13 residues.

This sequence joins TRBV10-3 and TRBJ2-5; 8 bases map to TRBD2. V was pared by 4 bases and J by 5 bases, with 9 bases of the junction left unmatched. This CDR3 contains 15 residues. CDR1 and CDR2 from the germline V gene are ENHRY and SYGVKD. The CDR3 reads CAISGRAGVPETQYF. As DNA, the CDR3 is TGTGCCATCAGTGGGAGAGCGGGGGTCCCGGAGACCCAGTACTTC.

The chain has TRBV18 and TRBJ1-6, with unresolved D. V was pared by 3 bases and J by 0 bases, with 15 bases between. Germline loops: CDR1 KGHSH, CDR2 LQKENI. The CDR3 has 18 residues. CDR3 bases: TGTGCCAGCTCACCGCCCCCTGAGGAGAGCTCCTATAATTCACCCCTCCACTTT. Amino acids: CASSPPPEESSYNSPLHF.

This clone was seen a single time. The chain has TRBV2 and TRBJ2-5, with D unresolved. The CDR3 has 12 residues. V lost 0 bases, J lost 6 bases, and 5 bases lay in between. Germline assignment: CDR1 SNHLY and CDR2 FYNNEI. CDR3 coding DNA: TGTGCCAGCAGTGAAGCGCGCCAGACCCAGTACTTC. Translation gives CASSEARQTQYF.